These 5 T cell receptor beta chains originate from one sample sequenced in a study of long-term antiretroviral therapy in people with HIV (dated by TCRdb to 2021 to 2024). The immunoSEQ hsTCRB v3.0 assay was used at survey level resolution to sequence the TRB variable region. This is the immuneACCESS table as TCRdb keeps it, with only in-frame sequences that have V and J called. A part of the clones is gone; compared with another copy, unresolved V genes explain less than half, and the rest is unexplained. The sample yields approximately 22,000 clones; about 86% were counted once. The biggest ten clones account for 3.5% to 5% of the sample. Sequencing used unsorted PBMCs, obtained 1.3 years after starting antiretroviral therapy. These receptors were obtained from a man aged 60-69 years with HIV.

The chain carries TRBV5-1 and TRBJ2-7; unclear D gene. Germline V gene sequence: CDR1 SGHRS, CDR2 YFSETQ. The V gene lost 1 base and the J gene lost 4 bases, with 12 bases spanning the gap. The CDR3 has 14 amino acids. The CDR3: CASSLMGIGYEQYF. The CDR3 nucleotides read TGCGCCAGCAGCTTGATGGGGATCGGTTACGAGCAGTACTTC.

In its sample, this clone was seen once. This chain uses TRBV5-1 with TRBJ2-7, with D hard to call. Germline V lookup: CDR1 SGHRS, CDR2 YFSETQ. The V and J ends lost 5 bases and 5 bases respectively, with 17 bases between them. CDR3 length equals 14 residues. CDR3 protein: CASRPRPVSNEQYF. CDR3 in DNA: TGCGCCAGCAGACCTAGACCGGTTAGCAACGAGCAGTACTTC.

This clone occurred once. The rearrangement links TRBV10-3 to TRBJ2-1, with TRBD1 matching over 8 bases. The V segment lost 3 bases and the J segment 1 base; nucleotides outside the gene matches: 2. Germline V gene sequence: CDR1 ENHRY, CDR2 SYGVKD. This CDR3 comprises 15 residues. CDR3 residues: CAISDGQGSYNEQFF. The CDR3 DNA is TGTGCCATCAGTGACGGACAGGGATCCTACAATGAGCAGTTCTTC.

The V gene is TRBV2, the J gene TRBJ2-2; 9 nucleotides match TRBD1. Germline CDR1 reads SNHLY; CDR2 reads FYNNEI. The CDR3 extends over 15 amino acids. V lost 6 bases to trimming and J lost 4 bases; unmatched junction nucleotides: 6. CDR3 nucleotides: TGTGCCAGCAGCCGGGACAGGGAAATCACCGGGGAGCTGTTTTTT. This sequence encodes CASSRDREITGELFF.

CDR3 loop: CASSLVFGLEQYF. The CDR3 DNA reads TGCGCCAGCAGCTTGGTTTTCGGGTTGGAGCAGTACTTC. The J gene is TRBJ2-7, the V gene TRBV5-1, with D uncertain. Germline CDR1 reads SGHRS; CDR2 reads YFSETQ. CDR3 size: 13 residues. Trimming shortened V by 0 bases and J by 7 bases, and 11 bases separated the two germline ends.